The clone carrying this TCR beta chain appeared a few times. Since a much larger clone is just one base distant, this may be a read error. Other DNA variants within this sample encode the same CDR3. TCRdb re-called clones via MiXCR from the PCR reads. The sample includes 4,500 to 6,500 clones, approximately 26% of them seen just once. This sample was taken from a study of metastatic and nonmetastatic thyroid tumors. In the study overall: Repertoire comparisons spanned blood and tumor or nodule tissue from malignant and benign thyroid patients.

Thyroid surgery was preceded by no treatment in any patient. This clonotype was obtained from a female donor with papillary thyroid cancer or a benign thyroid nodule (not recorded which). Some clones in this sample may be carry-over from other donors' samples. Sequenced: adjacent normal tissue.

The CDR3 loop is CATSDPQPSGANVLTF. In DNA, the CDR3 is TGTGCCACCAGTGATCCCCAGCCATCTGGGGCCAACGTCCTGACTTTC. V usage is TRBV24-1 and J usage is TRBJ2-6; D not certain. The CDR3 runs to 16 residues. Between the trimmed V and J ends, which lost 3 bases and 1 base, there was a span of 9 bases. Looked up from germline, CDR1 is KGHDR and CDR2 is SFDVKD.